These 18 T cell receptor beta chains came from one sample sequenced in a study of T cells in Graves' hyperthyroidism and ophthalmopathy. Researchers amplified the TCR beta CDR3 regions from RNA transcripts. Carried out on the TCR CDR3, a first-round RT-PCR used the HTBI primer set. TCRdb re-called the multiplex PCR reads with MiXCR, one entry per CDR3 protein. The sample shows 500,000 to 600,000 distinct CDR3 sequences, 35% to 55% of them seen only once. Material for sequencing was peripheral blood or thyroid tissue (not recorded which). These receptors were taken from a woman aged 18-35 years with Graves' hyperthyroidism.

This CDR3 is CASSLGRVSAYEQYF. CDR3 DNA: TGTGCCAGCAGCTTGGGGCGGGTCTCTGCCTACGAGCAGTACTTC. The genes are TRBV7-2 and TRBJ2-7; D possibly matches TRBD1 or TRBD2 (5 bases each). The V and J ends lost 3 bases and 2 bases respectively, with 14 bases between them. This CDR3 contains 15 residues. The V gene's germline CDR1 is SGHTA and CDR2 FQGNSA.

This clonotype is a singleton in its sample. The V and J genes are TRBV7-9 and TRBJ1-4, with 7 bases identical to TRBD1. This CDR3 comprises 14 residues. V lost 5 bases and J lost 6; bases outside the gene matches: 6. Looked up from germline, CDR1 is SEHNR and CDR2 is FQNEAQ (reference sequence). CDR3 DNA: TGTGCCAGCAGCGATGCCGGGACAGATGAAAAACTGTTTTTT. Translation: CASSDAGTDEKLFF. Supplemented by reference TRBV7-9 and TRBJ1-4, the full variable domain reads DTGVSQNPRHKITKRGQNVTFRCDPISEHNRLYWYRQTLGQGPEFLTYFQNEAQLEKSRLLSDRFSAERPKGSFSTLEIQRTEQGDSAMYLCASSDAGTDEKLFFGSGTQLSVL.

This rearrangement joins TRBV30 to TRBJ2-5; D not resolved. V was cut by 7 bases and J by 4 bases, with 16 bases left in between. Germline CDR1 is GTSNPN and CDR2 is SVGIG (reference sequence). This CDR3 is 13 amino acids long. The chain's CDR3 is CASGPWSRETQYF. The CDR3 nucleotides read TGTGCCTCCGGACCGTGGTCCCGAGAGACCCAGTACTTC.

A remark on this clonotype: A much bigger clone sits one base away, suggesting this may be a read error. V gene TRBV7-6 combines with J gene TRBJ1-5, with D perhaps TRBD1 (5 bases). CDR3 length: 15 amino acids. Germline V gene lookup returns CDR1 SGHVS and CDR2 FNYEAQ. The CDR3, as DNA: TGTGCCAGCAGCCAACTTACGGGGGGAAATCAGCCCCAGCGTTTT. It specifies CASSQLTGGNQPQRF.

The chain has TRBV7-2 and TRBJ1-1, with D unclear. Trimming removed 4 bases at V and 4 bases at J, with 16 bases between. The CDR3 loop spans 15 amino acids. Germline CDR1 reads SGHTA; CDR2 reads FQGNSA. The DNA of the CDR3 is TGTGCCAGCAGCTCCACTGACAAATCAGTCACTGAAGCTTTCTTT. Protein sequence: CASSSTDKSVTEAFF.

Many counts were recorded for this clonotype. The CDR3 sequence is CASSPGTGGGSQPQHF. The CDR3 DNA follows: TGTGCCAGCAGTCCTGGGACAGGGGGTGGGAGTCAGCCCCAGCATTTT. This chain connects TRBV12-3 or TRBV12-4 to TRBJ1-5; 11 bases match TRBD1. J gave up 6 bases and V 5 bases, and 9 bases lay outside the gene matches. This CDR3 is 16 amino acids long.

Many counts were recorded for this clonotype. The chain carries TRBV4-1 and TRBJ1-1; maybe TRBD1 (6 bases). Germline V gives CDR1 MGHRA, CDR2 YSYEKL. V lost 1 base and J lost 4, with 16 bases in between. This CDR3 contains 16 residues. CDR3 in amino acids: CASSQGSGTRLTEAFF. The CDR3 DNA sequence: TGCGCCAGCAGCCAAGGGTCCGGGACACGTCTCACTGAAGCTTTCTTT.

This clonotype was observed a few times. The V gene is TRBV10-3, the J gene TRBJ2-7; 7 bases are a match to TRBD1. The germline CDR1 and CDR2 sequences are ENHRY and SYGVKD. V lost 4 bases, J lost 7 bases, and 10 bases stayed unmatched. The CDR3 has 14 residues. CDR3 in DNA: TGTGCCATCAGTGGAGGGGACAGCCACAATGAGCAGTACTTC. It specifies CAISGGDSHNEQYF.

This clonotype was counted many times. The rearrangement links TRBV19 to TRBJ2-5; D gene ambiguous. Trimming removed 2 bases at V and 4 bases at J, with 8 bases between. The CDR3 has 13 residues. Per the germline V gene, CDR1 is LNHDA and CDR2 is SQIVND (reference sequence). As DNA, the CDR3 is TGTGCCAGTAGTATAAGCCACGGAGAGACCCAGTACTTC. Translation gives CASSISHGETQYF.

The rearrangement joins TRBV7-2 to TRBJ1-4; 9 nucleotides line up with TRBD1. Germline CDR1 and CDR2: SGHTA and FQGNSA. The CDR3 extends over 15 amino acids. The J segment lost 7 bases and the V segment lost 5 bases, leaving 8 bases of the junction unmatched. CDR3 amino acids: CASSLRDRASEKLFF. The CDR3 DNA follows: TGTGCCAGCAGCCTCCGGGACAGGGCCTCTGAAAAACTGTTTTTT.

This clonotype was counted many times. The chain has TRBV2 and TRBJ1-2, with TRBD1 matching over 9 bases. J was trimmed by 4 bases and V by 6 bases; bases with no gene match: 6. Germline assignment: CDR1 SNHLY and CDR2 FYNNEI. The CDR3 totals 14 residues. Here the CDR3 reads CASSLMTGGYGYTF. The CDR3 region has the DNA TGTGCCAGCAGCCTAATGACAGGGGGCTATGGCTACACCTTC.

This chain joins TRBV6-1 and TRBJ2-7; tentative D call: TRBD2 (5 bases). Germline lookup yields CDR1 MNHNS and CDR2 SASEGT. This CDR3 has 14 amino acids. For the CDR3, the DNA is TGTGCTAGAGAACCCGGCGGAGGAACCTACGAGCAGTACTTC. This translates into CAREPGGGTYEQYF.

With regard to this clonotype: Here the CDR3 omits its conserved ending phenylalanine or tryptophan, so a read error is the likely source. No DNA is shown, since the ends of the CDR3 on it are uncertain; the CDR3 is the one TCRdb lists. V gene TRBV24-1 combines with J gene TRBJ1-3. The CDR3 is made up of 10 amino acids, end residues included. The germline CDR1 and CDR2 sequences are KGHDR and SFDVKD. This CDR3 is CATRPITRED.

This clonotype was counted a few times. This rearrangement joins TRBV6-5 to TRBJ2-7; weak D call: TRBD1 (6 bases). The V and J ends lost 2 bases and 5 bases respectively, with 13 bases between them. This CDR3 has 14 amino acids. Germline V gives CDR1 MNHEY, CDR2 SVGAGI. The CDR3 spells CASSYRQVSNEQYF. DNA of the CDR3: TGTGCCAGCAGTTACCGACAGGTTTCCAACGAGCAGTACTTC.

The rearrangement uses TRBV7-9 and TRBJ1-4, with D perhaps matching TRBD1 (5 bases). The CDR3 runs to 17 residues. Trimming removed 5 bases at V and 3 bases at J, with 19 bases between. The germline V gene has CDR1 SEHNR and CDR2 FQNEAQ (reference sequence). In DNA, the CDR3 is TGTGCCAGCAGCAACTATCAGGGTTATGTGTCTAATGAAAAACTGTTTTTT. Its protein product is CASSNYQGYVSNEKLFF.

This clonotype was observed many times. The V and J genes are TRBV5-1 and TRBJ1-3; TRBD1 might be the D (5 bases). This CDR3 has 15 amino acids. With 4 bases removed from V and 0 bases from J, the gap between germline ends came to 11 bases. CDR1 and CDR2 from the germline V gene are SGHRS and YFSETQ. The CDR3 nucleotides read TGCGCCAGCAGCCCGGGACGGAACTCTGGAAACACCATATATTTT. Its protein is CASSPGRNSGNTIYF.

This chain connects TRBV10-3 to TRBJ1-2; no reliable D call. CDR1 ENHRY and CDR2 SYGVKD come from the germline V gene. The length of the CDR3 is 12 residues. V gave up 11 bases and J gave up 4 bases, with 14 bases separating them. CDR3 sequence: CAPPRTGYGYTF. DNA for the CDR3: TGTGCCCCCCCGCGAACTGGCTATGGCTACACCTTC.

The rearrangement uses TRBV20-1 and TRBJ2-7; D unresolved. The CDR3 consists of 14 residues. Germline CDR1 and CDR2: DFQATT and SNEGSKA (reference sequence). Trimming pared 6 bases from V and 0 bases from J, leaving 15 bases between. The CDR3 is CSASSVASSYEQYF. CDR3 DNA: TGCAGTGCCAGCAGCGTCGCCAGCTCCTACGAGCAGTACTTC.